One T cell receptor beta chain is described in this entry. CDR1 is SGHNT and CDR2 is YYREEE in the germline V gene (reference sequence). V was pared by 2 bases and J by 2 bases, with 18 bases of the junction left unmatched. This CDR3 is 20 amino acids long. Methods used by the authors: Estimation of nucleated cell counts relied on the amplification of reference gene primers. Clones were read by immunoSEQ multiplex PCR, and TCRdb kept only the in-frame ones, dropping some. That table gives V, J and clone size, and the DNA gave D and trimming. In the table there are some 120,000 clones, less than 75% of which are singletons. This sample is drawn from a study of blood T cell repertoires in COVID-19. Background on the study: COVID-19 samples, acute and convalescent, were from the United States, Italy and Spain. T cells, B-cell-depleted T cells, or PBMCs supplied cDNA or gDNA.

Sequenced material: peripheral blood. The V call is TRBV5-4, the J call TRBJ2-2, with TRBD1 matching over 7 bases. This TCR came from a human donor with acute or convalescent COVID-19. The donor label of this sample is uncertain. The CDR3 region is CASSFPPGQQAAVNTGELFF. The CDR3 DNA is TGTGCCAGCAGCTTTCCCCCGGGACAGCAAGCGGCAGTTAACACCGGGGAGCTGTTTTTT.